Below are 18 T cell receptor beta chains sequenced from a single sample in a study of blood T cell repertoires in COVID-19. Using immunoSEQ multiplex PCR, the repertoire was profiled, and TCRdb retains in-frame clones only, with some absent. The sample lists about 250,000 clones; less than 90% were seen once. Specimen: peripheral blood. The receptors were sampled from a woman in her 40s who had recovered from COVID-19.

The rearrangement joins TRBV28 to TRBJ1-4; 7 bases fit TRBD1. V shed 3 bases, J shed 0 bases, and the junction held 7 bases outside the gene matches. Germline V gene lookup returns CDR1 MDHEN and CDR2 SYDVKM. The length of the CDR3 is 17 residues. The chain's CDR3 is CASSLIGGPATNEKLFF. The CDR3 DNA follows: TGTGCCAGCAGTTTGATAGGGGGCCCCGCAACTAATGAAAAACTGTTTTTT.

The chain couples TRBV12-3 or TRBV12-4 to TRBJ2-7; tentative D call: TRBD1 (6 bases). The V gene lost 5 bases and the J gene lost 5 bases, with 13 bases spanning the gap. This CDR3 has 13 amino acids. In DNA form, the CDR3 reads TGTGCCAGCAGTAAATACAGGGTCCACGAGCAGTACTTC. Translating it yields CASSKYRVHEQYF.

The V gene is TRBV27, the J gene TRBJ2-1; D is ambiguous. The CDR3 has 11 residues. Germline assignment: CDR1 MNHEY and CDR2 SMNVEV (reference sequence). V was cut by 5 bases and J by 4 bases, with 3 bases left in between. The CDR3 is CASSQYNEQFF. CDR3 coding DNA: TGTGCCAGCAGTCAGTACAATGAGCAGTTCTTC.

This clone was seen just once. This sequence joins TRBV5-1 and TRBJ1-2; TRBD1 might be the D (5 bases). CDR3 length: 14 residues. V lost 5 bases and J 8 bases, leaving 19 bases between the germline ends. Germline-derived CDR1 and CDR2 are SGHRS and YFSETQ. In DNA form, the CDR3 reads TGCGCCAGCAGAGGTATAGGGGAAGAGCGAGGCTACACCTTC. It specifies CASRGIGEERGYTF.

The chain links TRBV7-8 to TRBJ2-2; 7 bases are shared with TRBD1. The CDR3 covers 14 residues. V was clipped by 8 bases and J by 7 bases; unmatched bases: 10. Germline V gene lookup returns CDR1 SGHVS and CDR2 FQNEAQ. For the CDR3, the DNA is TGTGCCAGCTCGGCCTTAGGGGGCCTCGGGGAGCTGTTTTTT. This encodes CASSALGGLGELFF. The full variable domain, rest sourced from reference TRBV7-8 and TRBJ2-2, is GAGVSQSPRYKVAKRGQDVALRCDPISGHVSLFWYQQALGQGPEFLTYFQNEAQLDKSGLPSDRFFAERPEGSVSTLKIQRTQQEDSAVYLCASSALGGLGELFFGEGSRLTVL.

The CDR3 protein is CASSDGYSPLHF. The CDR3 DNA is TGTGCCAGCAGCGACGGGTATTCACCCCTCCACTTT. The chain combines TRBV11-2 with TRBJ1-6; no definite D call. Germline V gene data show CDR1 as SGHAT and CDR2 as FQNNGV. The CDR3 runs 12 residues. V shed 5 bases and J shed 8 bases, with 7 bases lying between them. The full variable domain, completed using reference TRBV11-2 and TRBJ1-6, is EAGVAQSPRYKIIEKRQSVAFWCNPISGHATLYWYQQILGQGPKLLIQFQNNGVVDDSQLPKDRFSAERLKGVDSTLKIQPAKLEDSAVYLCASSDGYSPLHFGNGTRLTVT.

The chain links TRBV19 to TRBJ1-4; D is perhaps TRBD1 (6 bases). Germline lookup yields CDR1 LNHDA and CDR2 SQIVND (reference sequence). CDR3 length equals 15 residues. V lost 7 bases and J lost 0, with 12 bases in between. The DNA for the CDR3 is TGTGCCAGTAAAAGGACAGAGACAACTAATGAAAAACTGTTTTTT. Translation: CASKRTETTNEKLFF.

The chain links TRBV5-1 to TRBJ1-6; D is uncertain. Germline CDR1 SGHRS, CDR2 YFSETQ. This CDR3 spans 13 amino acids. Trimming shortened V by 1 base and J by 14 bases, and 13 bases separated the two germline ends. The CDR3 is CASSLSGSPALHF. CDR3 nucleotides: TGCGCCAGCAGCTTGTCAGGTTCTCCGGCCCTCCACTTT.

The chain is built from TRBV10-3 and TRBJ2-3; the D gene is possibly TRBD2 (6 bases). In germline, CDR1 is ENHRY, CDR2 SYGVKD. This CDR3 has 14 amino acids. Trimming pared 8 bases from V and 0 bases from J, leaving 12 bases between. DNA of the CDR3: TGTGCCATCTCCGGGAGAATTAGCACAGATACGCAGTATTTT. Translated: CAISGRISTDTQYF.

The rearrangement uses TRBV11-3 and TRBJ2-1; 13 bases align to TRBD2. Germline values: CDR1 SGHNT, CDR2 YENEEA. The CDR3 consists of 18 residues. With 0 bases clipped from V and 3 bases from J, the junction kept 5 bases outside the gene matches. CDR3 residues: CASSLETSGGTIYNEQFF. The DNA for the CDR3 is TGTGCCAGCAGCTTAGAGACTAGCGGGGGGACCATCTACAATGAGCAGTTCTTC.

CDR3 loop: CAISEKGRGEKLFF. CDR3 coding DNA: TGTGCCATCAGTGAGAAAGGGAGGGGAGAAAAACTGTTTTTT. This chain connects TRBV10-3 to TRBJ1-4; the D gene is possibly TRBD1 (5 bases). The CDR3 has 14 amino acids. Trimming removed 2 bases from V and 8 bases from J, with 12 bases in between. CDR1 is ENHRY, CDR2 SYGVKD, per germline.

The gene calls are TRBV28 and TRBJ1-5, with a possible D match to TRBD1 (5 bases). Germline loops: CDR1 MDHEN, CDR2 SYDVKM. Trimming removed 5 bases at V and 0 bases at J, with 17 bases between. This CDR3 is built from 17 residues. Here the CDR3 DNA reads TGTGCCAGCAGTGATCAGGGCAGGGCCTTTAGCAATCAGCCCCAGCATTTT. The encoded protein is CASSDQGRAFSNQPQHF.

The rearrangement links TRBV30 to TRBJ1-6, with 7 bases aligning to TRBD1. Germline V lookup: CDR1 GTSNPN, CDR2 SVGIG (reference sequence). V was pared by 4 bases and J by 6 bases, with 6 bases of the junction left unmatched. The CDR3 is 14 amino acids. The chain's CDR3 is CAWKRGRSNSPLHF. The CDR3 nucleotides read TGTGCCTGGAAAAGGGGGCGAAGTAATTCACCCCTCCACTTT.

CDR3 sequence: CSVSWTSGTDTQYF. DNA of the CDR3: TGCAGCGTTTCCTGGACTAGCGGCACAGATACGCAGTATTTT. The chain carries TRBV29-1 and TRBJ2-3; 9 bases fit TRBD2. Germline CDR1 reads SQVTM; CDR2 reads ANQGSEA. The CDR3 covers 14 residues. Losses at the gene ends were 5 bases for V and 1 base for J; bases not matched to a gene: 4.

The table lists this clone with a few counts. This rearrangement joins TRBV5-1 to TRBJ2-3, with D possibly matching TRBD2 (5 bases). Germline-derived CDR1 and CDR2 are SGHRS and YFSETQ. This CDR3 spans 12 amino acids. Trimming left V 1 base short and J 10 bases short, with 10 bases between. The CDR3 bases are TGCGCCAGCAGCTTGTTGGAGGAGGCGCAGTATTTT. Protein: CASSLLEEAQYF.

Turning to this clone: Relative to the germline gene, one junction end is altered; a read error may explain this. V gene TRBV4-1 combines with J gene TRBJ1-1; the D gene is possibly TRBD1 (6 bases). In germline, CDR1 is MGHRA, CDR2 YSYEKL. This CDR3 has 14 amino acids. The CDR3 is CASSHSTGNTKAFF. For the CDR3, the DNA is TGCGCCAGCAGCCACTCCACAGGGAACACTAAAGCTTTCTTT.

The chain uses TRBV12-3 or TRBV12-4 and TRBJ1-1, with TRBD1 as a possible D gene (5 bases). This CDR3 spans 13 amino acids. V was cut by 7 bases and J by 7 bases, with 16 bases left in between. The CDR3, as DNA: TGTGCCAGCAACCTGAGGGGAGGGTATGAAGCTTTCTTT. This gives the protein CASNLRGGYEAFF.

The chain couples TRBV7-7 to TRBJ2-2, with 7 bases fitting TRBD2. This CDR3 is built from 16 residues. The trim removed 5 bases at V and 5 bases at J, leaving 11 bases unmatched. The germline V gene encodes CDR1 SSHAT and CDR2 FNYEAQ (reference sequence). Written as DNA, the CDR3 is TGTGCCAGCAGCCCCTATCCCAACGGGGGGACCGGGGAGCTGTTTTTT. It encodes CASSPYPNGGTGELFF.